The rows below give T cell receptor beta chains drawn from one sample of a study of blood T cell repertoires in COVID-19. TCRdb keeps only in-frame clones here, not all; method: immunoSEQ multiplex PCR. The repertoire holds about 330,000 clones, more than 75% seen once, with roughly 4% in the top ten. The sequenced sample consisted of peripheral blood. The source is a woman in her forties or fifties with active or convalescent COVID-19. CDR3s include the opening cysteine and the closing phenylalanine or tryptophan. A D gene is named only where the DNA matches it firmly.

TRBV7-9,-,14,CASSLREPNYGYTF
TRBV9,TRBD1,15,CASSDGQGKNEKLFF
TRBV4-2,TRBD2,12,CASRPGGGALYF
TRBV19,TRBD2,14,CASGGGGEYNEQFF
TRBV28,-,16,CASSSQTVTFSLGYTF
TRBV6-2/TRBV6-3,-,13,CASSHRENTEAFF
TRBV10-3,TRBD2,16,CAISESLGGVYNEQFF
TRBV7-2,-,16,CASSTDGSGFDYEQYF
TRBV7-8,TRBD2,16,CASSHGTSGSTGELFF
TRBV10-3,TRBD2,16,CAIRGTSGRGDDEQFF
TRBV19,-,14,CASSIFTGNTEAFF
TRBV6-5,-,13,CASSYRTNTEAFF
TRBV6-6,TRBD2,16,CASSPDSGRLYNEQFF
TRBV27,-,15,CASSLSPTANTEAFF
TRBV6-2/TRBV6-3,-,14,CASSRLASTDTQYF
TRBV9,-,16,CASSARGLLSTDTQYF
TRBV12-3/TRBV12-4,TRBD2,12,CASSGLAGEQFF
TRBV13,-,13,CASSTRGLETQYF
TRBV7-9,TRBD1,14,CASSRPPLTGRAFF
TRBV7-6,-,11,CATRTTYEQYF
TRBV19,TRBD1,15,CASRPSDRTSYEQYF
TRBV18,TRBD2,18,CASSPRIETSGNTGELFF
TRBV4-3,-,16,CASSQDPSANTGELFF
TRBV11-2,TRBD2,14,CASSLELAMDTQYF
TRBV27,-,15,CASSLSPSGGYGYTF
TRBV5-1,-,13,CASKNRMNTEAFF
TRBV10-3,TRBD2,13,CAYGREPYNEQFF
TRBV5-1,TRBD1,16,CASSSGQGRNTGELFF
TRBV15,-,17,CATSRGKEGLRNSPLHF
TRBV25-1,TRBD1,15,CASSGPGTGDYGYTF
TRBV18,-,15,CASSPPSSGGNEQFF
TRBV7-2,TRBD1,14,CASSSQGVQETQYF
TRBV15,-,15,CATSRETSWRPEQFF
TRBV7-7,TRBD2,16,CASSSTSGGSADTQYF
TRBV27,TRBD1,15,CASSRTGGYSYEQYF
TRBV11-2,TRBD1,15,CASSLSQGVGNTIYF
TRBV24-1,-,14,CATSDAYRVNEQFF
TRBV27,-,16,CAPRGWDELNNQPQHF
TRBV5-4,-,13,CASSSGSRDTIYF
TRBV18,-,15,CASSPPGGYNSPLHF
TRBV9,TRBD2,17,CASSGPLAGGPTDTQYF
TRBV20-1,TRBD1,13,CSASDRGNYGYTF
TRBV19,-,14,CASSWREQNTEAFF
TRBV30,-,14,CAWSDSSTNEKLFF
TRBV5-1,-,15,CASSLGIGATDEAFF
TRBV10-3,TRBD1,12,CAITGQGGGYTF
TRBV6-5,-,15,CASHLGGAGANVLTF
TRBV19,TRBD1,15,CASRPDRAVQETQYF
TRBV9,-,18,CASSQSLERPGPYNEQFF
TRBV4-1,-,13,CASSQVRGTEAFF
TRBV27,TRBD2,15,CASSSHRDYTDTQYF
TRBV28,-,16,CASSGEGQSSYNEQFF
TRBV24-1,TRBD1,13,CATSRQGRETQYF
TRBV6-2/TRBV6-3,-,17,CASSYSTVGRAADTQYF
TRBV4-2,TRBD1,16,CASSQEQGIRGTEAFF
TRBV4-3,-,14,CASSLMIRGTEAFF